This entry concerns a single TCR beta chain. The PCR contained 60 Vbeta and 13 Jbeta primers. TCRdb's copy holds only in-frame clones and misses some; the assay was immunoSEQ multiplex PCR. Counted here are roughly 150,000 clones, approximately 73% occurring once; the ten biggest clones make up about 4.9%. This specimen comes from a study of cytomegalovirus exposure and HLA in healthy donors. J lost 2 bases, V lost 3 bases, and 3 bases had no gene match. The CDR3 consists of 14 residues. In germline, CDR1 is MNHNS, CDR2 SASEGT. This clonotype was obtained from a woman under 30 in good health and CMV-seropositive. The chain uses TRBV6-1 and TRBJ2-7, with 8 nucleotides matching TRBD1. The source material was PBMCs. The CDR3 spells CASSDRDRTYEQYF. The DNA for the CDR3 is TGTGCCAGCAGTGACCGGGACAGGACCTACGAGCAGTACTTC.